This T cell receptor (beta chain) came from a study of identical twins. Study findings and constraints: There was an excess of low generation probability in the out-of-frame alpha sequences that twins shared.

MiXCR, applied by TCRdb to the 5' RACE reads, yields one record per CDR3 protein. This sample has roughly 290,000 distinct CDR3 sequences; about 8.9% occur once, and the top ten carry more than 2%. Turning to this clonotype: The antigen remains undetermined.

The CDR3 loop spans 15 amino acids. The germline gives CDR1 KGHSH, CDR2 LQKENI. With 0 bases clipped from V and 4 bases from J, the junction kept 1 base outside the gene matches. Separately, the same data were catalogued under a study of yellow fever vaccine responses in identical twins. That paper notes: The T cell response to vaccination in identical twins was reportedly partly convergent and partly personalized.

This chain joins TRBV18 and TRBJ2-5; 11 bases map to TRBD1. This receptor was taken from a young woman in good health. Specimen: memory (CD45RO+) T cells sorted from blood. The CDR3 DNA follows: TGTGCCAGCTCACCACCGGGACAGGGGGGAGAGACCCAGTACTTC. This sequence encodes CASSPPGQGGETQYF.